One sample yielded the 15 T cell receptor beta chains listed below, sequenced in a study of blood T cells in healthy people across ages (dated by TCRdb to 2015 to 2017). The library was made by 5' RACE. TCRdb shows the sequencer as Illumina HiSeq 2500. A second PCR of roughly 6 to 12 cycles was run with a J-beta primer mix and a sample-barcoded 5' primer. TCRdb's own reprocessing of the public reads used fastp at Q25 and MiXCR and kept productive beta chains. Identical CDR3 proteins give one entry, which carries the most common genes and DNA. This sample holds about 800,000 distinct CDR3 sequences; 20% to 25% were observed only once. 3.7% of the sample is in the top ten clones. In addition, the sample was reused for a study of T cells of mothers and their children.

Specimen: blood. The origin of the receptors is a boy under 18 in good health.

This chain joins TRBV5-1 and TRBJ1-2; D might be TRBD1 (5 bases). Between the trimmed V and J ends, which lost 3 bases and 6 bases, there was a span of 12 bases. CDR3 size: 13 residues. Germline CDR1 and CDR2: SGHRS and YFSETQ. The DNA of the CDR3 is TGCGCCAGCAGCTCCGGGGGACCTGATGGCTACACCTTC. It translates to CASSSGGPDGYTF. Combining the CDR3 with reference TRBV5-1 and TRBJ1-2 gives the whole variable domain KAGVTQTPRYLIKTRGQQVTLSCSPISGHRSVSWYQQTPGQGLQFLFEYFSETQRNKGNFPGRFSGRQFSNSRSEMNVSTLELGDSALYLCASSSGGPDGYTFGSGTRLTVV.

This chain joins TRBV29-1 and TRBJ2-5, with D perhaps being TRBD1 or TRBD2 (6 bases each). This CDR3 contains 13 residues. V lost 5 bases and J lost 2, with 12 bases in between. Germline CDR1 and CDR2: SQVTM and ANQGSEA. CDR3 amino acids: CSVLGGGQETQYF. Written as DNA, the CDR3 is TGCAGCGTTCTAGGGGGAGGTCAAGAGACCCAGTACTTC.

This clonotype has only a few counts. The chain carries TRBV6-6 and TRBJ2-7; no firm D call. Germline CDR1 reads MNHNY; CDR2 reads SVGAGI (reference sequence). The CDR3 is 12 residues long. Trimming stripped 5 bases from V and 7 bases from J, with 12 bases between. CDR3 DNA: TGTGCCAGCAGTACGACCGGATGGGAGCAGTACTTC. Translation: CASSTTGWEQYF.

The J gene is TRBJ2-1, the V gene TRBV7-3; 9 nucleotides line up with TRBD2. Germline V gives CDR1 SGHTA, CDR2 FQGTGA. This CDR3 is 15 amino acids long. Unmatched junction bases numbered 2, after V lost 3 bases and J lost 2 bases. The CDR3 region has the DNA TGTGCCAGCAGCTTTAGCGGGAGTGCCTACAATGAGCAGTTCTTC. Amino acid sequence: CASSFSGSAYNEQFF.

This clonotype occurred a few times. The chain carries TRBV4-1 and TRBJ1-4; D gene ambiguous. V gave up 0 bases and J gave up 2 bases, with 10 bases separating them. CDR3 length: 16 amino acids. Per germline, CDR1 MGHRA and CDR2 YSYEKL. The CDR3: CASSQDFGLTNEKLFF. The DNA of the CDR3 is TGCGCCAGCAGCCAAGATTTCGGGCTTACTAATGAAAAACTGTTTTTT.

V usage is TRBV20-1 and J usage is TRBJ2-1; D remains unclear. With 1 base removed from V and 0 bases from J, the gap between germline ends came to 19 bases. The CDR3 has 18 amino acids. Germline assignment: CDR1 DFQATT and CDR2 SNEGSKA (reference sequence). CDR3 sequence reads: CSARALTQVLGSYNEQFF. In DNA, the CDR3 is TGCAGTGCTAGAGCCCTAACCCAGGTGTTAGGCTCCTACAATGAGCAGTTCTTC.

This clonotype was seen a few times. The chain uses TRBV20-1 and TRBJ1-1; no definite D call. The V end was cut by 6 bases, the J end by 4 bases, with 18 bases between. The CDR3 is 14 residues long. The germline V gene encodes CDR1 DFQATT and CDR2 SNEGSKA (reference sequence). The CDR3 DNA sequence: TGCAGTGCCGCCTCTGGACTGAGTGGCACTGAAGCTTTCTTT. It is translated as CSAASGLSGTEAFF.

The V gene is TRBV6-1, the J gene TRBJ1-2, with 7 bases lining up with TRBD1. Unmatched junction bases numbered 9, after V lost 6 bases and J lost 5 bases. Germline CDR1 is MNHNS and CDR2 is SASEGT. The CDR3 sequence is 14 residues long. CDR3 residues: CASSFLGTEYGYTF. The CDR3 bases are TGTGCCAGCAGCTTTCTCGGGACAGAGTATGGCTACACCTTC.

This clonotype was counted only a few times. The junction shows a germline mismatch at one end, possibly a read error. The chain has TRBV7-2 and TRBJ2-1, with D possibly called TRBD1 or TRBD2 (5 bases each). CDR1 and CDR2 from the germline V gene are SGHTA and FQGNSA. The CDR3 length is 16 residues. The CDR3 DNA reads as TGTGCCAGCAGCTTATACCCAGGGAGTGCCTACAATGAACAGTTCTTC. Its protein is CASSLYPGSAYNEQFF.

The gene calls are TRBV3-1 and TRBJ1-4; D not certain. Per germline, CDR1 LGHDT and CDR2 YNNKEL (reference sequence). V lost 0 bases to trimming and J lost 8 bases, with 10 bases between them. This CDR3 region has 14 residues. CDR3 amino acids: CASSQDLMAEKLFF. CDR3 bases: TGTGCCAGCAGCCAAGATCTGATGGCCGAAAAACTGTTTTTT.

Remarks on this clonotype: The junction departs from germline at one end; a sequencing error may be responsible. The genes are TRBV24-1 and TRBJ2-5, with TRBD2 as a possible D gene (5 bases). The CDR3 has 11 residues. Germline values: CDR1 KGHDR, CDR2 SFDVKD. Here the CDR3 DNA reads TGTGCCACCAGTCGGGGAGAGACCCCGTACTTC. It is translated as CATSRGETPYF.

The CDR3 DNA reads TGTGCCAGCAGCTCGGGGACAGGGATCGAAAAACTGTTTTTT. Translating gives CASSSGTGIEKLFF. The chain carries TRBV12-3 or TRBV12-4 and TRBJ1-4; TRBD1 aligns across 9 bases. The CDR3 loop spans 14 amino acids. Losses at the gene ends were 6 bases for V and 8 bases for J; bases not matched to a gene: 7.

The chain couples TRBV6-5 to TRBJ2-3, with 7 bases aligning to TRBD2. This CDR3 is 16 amino acids long. Looked up from germline, CDR1 is MNHEY and CDR2 is SVGAGI. V gave up 1 base and J gave up 2 bases; unmatched junction bases: 6. The CDR3, as DNA: TGTGCCAGCAGTTACTTGTTCGGGAGGAACACAGATACGCAGTATTTT. Its translation is CASSYLFGRNTDTQYF.

This clonotype was seen more than once but under ten times. The gene calls are TRBV7-2 and TRBJ2-1; 8 positions agree with TRBD2. CDR1 is SGHTA, CDR2 FQGNSA, per germline. This CDR3 region has 18 residues. The J segment lost 0 bases and the V segment lost 1 base, leaving 8 bases of the junction unmatched. CDR3 in DNA: TGTGCCAGCAGCTTAGAACTAGCGGTACACGCCTCCTACAATGAGCAGTTCTTC. It codes for CASSLELAVHASYNEQFF.

This clonotype was picked up a small number of times. The CDR3 bases are TGTGCCAGCAGTGAAACTCCGGGACGGGGTAATGAAAAACTGTTTTTT. Encoded protein: CASSETPGRGNEKLFF. The rearrangement joins TRBV6-1 to TRBJ1-4, with D perhaps matching TRBD1 (5 bases). In germline, CDR1 is MNHNS, CDR2 SASEGT. Trimming took off 2 bases at V and 4 bases at J, with 14 bases between the two ends. CDR3 size: 16 residues.